The 3 T cell receptor beta chains given below trace back to one sample, sequenced in a study of T-cell memory formation after mild COVID-19. From the 5' RACE reads, TCRdb called clonotypes with MiXCR, one entry per CDR3 protein. The sample includes hundreds of thousands of distinct CDR3 sequences, roughly 25% seen only once; the top ten take around 13%. Material: PBMCs or a T cell subset sorted from them (not recorded which). All receptors come from an adult woman who had mild COVID-19 (a few samples of this study predate the infection). Cell type and time point are not known.

V and J are TRBV11-2 and TRBJ2-5, with 12 bases identical to TRBD2. The germline CDR1 and CDR2 sequences are SGHAT and FQNNGV. Trimming cost V 1 base and J 2 bases; bases outside gene matches: 2. The CDR3 has 16 residues. Written as DNA, the CDR3 is TGTGCCAGCAGCTTAGGCGGACTAGCGGGGCAAGAGACCCAGTACTTC. Translating gives CASSLGGLAGQETQYF.

Written as DNA, the CDR3 is TGCAGTGCTAGAGATCCAAACGGGGCAGGGGACGATGGCTACACCTTC. Encoded protein: CSARDPNGAGDDGYTF. V and J are TRBV20-1 and TRBJ1-2, with D possibly TRBD1 on 6 matching bases. CDR1 and CDR2 (germline): DFQATT, SNEGSKA (reference sequence). The germline V and J ends were trimmed by 0 bases and 6 bases, with 20 bases remaining between them. This CDR3 spans 16 amino acids.

V and J are TRBV29-1 and TRBJ2-5; 8 positions match TRBD2. The CDR3 covers 13 residues. Unmatched junction bases numbered 8, after V lost 7 bases and J lost 4 bases. Germline loops: CDR1 SQVTM, CDR2 ANQGSEA. CDR3 residues: CSGSGRMRETQYF. CDR3 DNA: TGCAGCGGGAGCGGGAGAATGAGAGAGACCCAGTACTTC.